This T cell receptor (beta chain) comes out of a study of CD8+CD57+ T cells in acquired aplastic anemia. Overall study: CD4+ and CD8+ cells, once sorted, gave DNA averaging approximately 3 ug. Healthy donor CD4+ samples were sequenced to a depth that averaged roughly 10 million reads. Study findings and constraints: Researchers reported that CD8+ Simpson's diversity was not significantly different in patients versus controls. Overlapping CD8+ CDR3 repertoires of patients and controls contained twenty-nine shared sequences.

CDR3 size: 11 residues. Germline CDR1 and CDR2: SQVTM and ANQGSEA. A word on this clonotype: Its specificity is not known.

Investigators profiled TCR beta VDJ and CDR3 from genomic DNA template. TCRdb ran MiXCR on the reads and lists one entry per CDR3 protein. The sample carries roughly 81,000 distinct CDR3 sequences, approximately 45% recorded once. The J gene is TRBJ2-7, the V gene TRBV29-1; possible D gene TRBD2, 5 bases. The specimen was sorted CD4+, CD8+, or CD8+CD57+ T cells (not recorded which) from PBMCs. The receptor was isolated from a human donor in good health, serving as a control. The CDR3 DNA sequence: TGCAGCGTTGAAGAATACGGGGAGCAGTATGTC. Its translation: CSVEEYGEQYV.